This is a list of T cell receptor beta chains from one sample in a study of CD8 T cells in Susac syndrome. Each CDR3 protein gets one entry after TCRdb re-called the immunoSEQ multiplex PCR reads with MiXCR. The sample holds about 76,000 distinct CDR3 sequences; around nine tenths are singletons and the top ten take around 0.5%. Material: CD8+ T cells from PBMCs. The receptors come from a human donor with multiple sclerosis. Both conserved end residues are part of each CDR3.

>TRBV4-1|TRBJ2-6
CASSPTGNSGANVLTF
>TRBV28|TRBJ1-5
CASSLLLVRLNSNQPQHF
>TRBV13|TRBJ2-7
CASSLGAGKSYEQYF
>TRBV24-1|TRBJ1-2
CATSDLTGQGVYGYTF
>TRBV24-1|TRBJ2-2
CATSDPPFDKQGTNTGELFF
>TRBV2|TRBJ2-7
CASVGYEQYF
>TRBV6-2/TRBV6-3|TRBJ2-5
CASSYSAQDFQRETQYF
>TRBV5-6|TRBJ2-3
CASSPRGGPSTDTQYF
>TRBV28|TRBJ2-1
CASSFSAGLSSYNEQFF
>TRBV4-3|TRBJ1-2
CASSQTGQYYGYTF
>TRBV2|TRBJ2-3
CASSDHPMTGSTDTQYF
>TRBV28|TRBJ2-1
CASSLRTAYNEQFF
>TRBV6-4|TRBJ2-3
CASSDSASGGANTQYF